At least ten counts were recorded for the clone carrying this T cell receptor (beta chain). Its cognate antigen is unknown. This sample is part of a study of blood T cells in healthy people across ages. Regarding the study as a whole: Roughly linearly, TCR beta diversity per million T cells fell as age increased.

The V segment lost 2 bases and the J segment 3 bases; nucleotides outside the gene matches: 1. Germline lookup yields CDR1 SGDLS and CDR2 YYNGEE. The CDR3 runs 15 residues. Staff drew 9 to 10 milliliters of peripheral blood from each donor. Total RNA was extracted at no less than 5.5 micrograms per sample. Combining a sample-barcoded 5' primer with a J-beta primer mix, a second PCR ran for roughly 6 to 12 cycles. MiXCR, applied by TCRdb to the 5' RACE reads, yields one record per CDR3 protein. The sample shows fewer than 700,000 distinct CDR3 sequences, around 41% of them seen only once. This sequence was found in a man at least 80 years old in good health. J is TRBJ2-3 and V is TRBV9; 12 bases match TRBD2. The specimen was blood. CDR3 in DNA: TGTGCCAGCAGCGTCACTAGCGGGGGGACAGATACGCAGTATTTT. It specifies CASSVTSGGTDTQYF. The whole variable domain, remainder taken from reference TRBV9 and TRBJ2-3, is DSGVTQTPKHLITATGQRVTLRCSPRSGDLSVYWYQQSLDQGLQFLIQYYNGEERAKGNILERFSAQQFPDLHSELNLSSLELGDSALYFCASSVTSGGTDTQYFGPGTRLTVL.